The clone carrying this TCR beta chain was picked up many times. The record originates from a study of metastatic and nonmetastatic thyroid tumors. The CDR3 contains 12 residues. V dropped 6 bases and J dropped 4; count of bases not matched to a gene: 1. Germline CDR1 and CDR2: SQVTM and ANQGSEA. Each patient came to thyroid surgery without any prior treatment (of any kind). Using MiXCR, TCRdb re-called clones from the PCR reads. The sample has around 52,000 clones, 25% to 30% seen once. The source material was blood. The clonotype originates from a female donor with papillary thyroid cancer or a benign thyroid nodule (not recorded which). Some clones in this sample may be carry-over from other donors' samples. The V gene is TRBV29-1, the J gene TRBJ1-4; 8 positions agree with TRBD1. In nucleotides, the CDR3 is TGCAGCGTACAGGGGGGTAATGAAAAACTGTTTTTT. As protein: CSVQGGNEKLFF.